The 20 T cell receptor beta chains in this list originate from one sample, sequenced in a study of radiotherapy plus CTLA-4 blockade in lung cancer. TCRdb's copy holds only in-frame clones and misses some; the assay was immunoSEQ multiplex PCR. The table lists about 120,000 clones, over 80% of them singletons. The sequenced sample was peripheral blood, obtained from a patient treated with radiotherapy plus ipilimumab. The receptors originated from a human donor with non-small cell lung cancer that progressed on radiotherapy plus ipilimumab.

The gene calls are TRBV5-1 and TRBJ1-2; the match to TRBD1 covers 8 bases. Germline values: CDR1 SGHRS, CDR2 YFSETQ. This CDR3 comprises 16 residues. With V trimmed by 0 bases and J by 6 bases, 10 bases remained unmatched. CDR3 DNA: TGCGCCAGCAGCTTGGGCGACAGGGGATTTATTGATGGCTACACCTTC. Amino acids: CASSLGDRGFIDGYTF.

The V call is TRBV5-1, the J call TRBJ2-7; maybe TRBD1 (6 bases). CDR1 SGHRS and CDR2 YFSETQ come from the germline V gene. The CDR3 length is 14 residues. The ends were cut back, 4 bases at V and 6 bases at J, with 17 bases in the middle. CDR3 DNA sequence: TGCGCCAGCAGCCGGGGACAAACTAACACCGAGCAGTACTTC. It specifies CASSRGQTNTEQYF.

In this sample, this clone turned up once. This chain uses TRBV2 with TRBJ2-1; 7 bases agree with TRBD2. Germline CDR1 reads SNHLY; CDR2 reads FYNNEI. CDR3 length: 11 amino acids. V shed 10 bases, J shed 9 bases, and the junction held 6 bases outside the gene matches. The CDR3 reads CATRDYGEQFF. CDR3 in DNA: TGTGCCACCCGGGACTACGGTGAGCAGTTCTTC.

With respect to this clone: The sample has other DNA sequences that encode this CDR3 too. The genes are TRBV5-1 and TRBJ2-5, with a weak D call TRBD2 (5 bases). Germline-derived CDR1 and CDR2 are SGHRS and YFSETQ. Trimming pared 4 bases from V and 3 bases from J, leaving 13 bases between. The CDR3 is 14 residues long. The CDR3 region is CASSPGGREETQYF. In nucleotides, the CDR3 is TGCGCCAGCAGCCCGGGCGGGCGGGAAGAGACCCAGTACTTC. Variable domain in full (rest from reference TRBV5-1 and TRBJ2-5): KAGVTQTPRYLIKTRGQQVTLSCSPISGHRSVSWYQQTPGQGLQFLFEYFSETQRNKGNFPGRFSGRQFSNSRSEMNVSTLELGDSALYLCASSPGGREETQYFGPGTRLLVL.

The CDR3 sequence is CASSIGPGTGGETQYF. The CDR3 bases are TGTGCCAGTAGTATAGGACCCGGGACAGGGGGAGAGACCCAGTACTTC. V usage is TRBV19 and J usage is TRBJ2-5, with 11 bases matching TRBD1. CDR1 is LNHDA, CDR2 SQIVND, per germline (reference sequence). This CDR3 is built from 16 residues. V lost 1 base, J lost 4 bases, and 5 bases stayed unmatched.

This sequence joins TRBV4-1 and TRBJ1-5; TRBD1 aligns across 7 bases. The V gene's germline CDR1 is MGHRA and CDR2 YSYEKL. The ends lost 1 base at V and 10 bases at J; junction bases unmatched: 10. The CDR3 contains 15 residues. The DNA for the CDR3 is TGCGCCAGCAGCCAAGGATTGACAGGGTTGAATCCCCAGCATTTT. Protein: CASSQGLTGLNPQHF.

V is TRBV10-2 and J is TRBJ2-6; TRBD1 aligns across 7 bases. Germline CDR1 WSHSY, CDR2 SAAADI. The length of the CDR3 is 16 residues. V lost 6 bases to trimming and J lost 2 bases; unmatched junction nucleotides: 7. DNA for the CDR3: TGCGCCAGCAGGGGGCCCACAGGGGCTGGGGCCAACGTCCTGACTTTC. Protein: CASRGPTGAGANVLTF.

This clone came up once. The chain is built from TRBV27 and TRBJ2-3; 10 bases line up with TRBD2. V lost 0 bases and J lost 4; bases outside the gene matches: 10. The CDR3 sequence is 18 residues long. Germline V gene lookup returns CDR1 MNHEY and CDR2 SMNVEV (reference sequence). The CDR3 region has the DNA TGTGCCAGCAGTTTATCCCCTTTAGCGGGAGGTAGGGCAGATACGCAGTATTTT. It codes for CASSLSPLAGGRADTQYF.

V is TRBV11-2 and J is TRBJ1-2; 11 bases are shared with TRBD1. V lost 6 bases and J lost 5; bases outside the gene matches: 8. From germline, CDR1 is SGHAT and CDR2 FQNNGV. The CDR3 covers 15 residues. The chain's CDR3 is CASSRGQGGIYGYTF. The CDR3 bases are TGTGCCAGCAGTCGGGGACAGGGGGGGATTTATGGCTACACCTTC.

This chain connects TRBV5-1 to TRBJ2-1; no reliable D call. The germline CDR1 and CDR2 sequences are SGHRS and YFSETQ. The germline V and J ends were trimmed by 5 bases and 10 bases, with 16 bases remaining between them. This CDR3 has 13 amino acids. CDR3 bases: TGCGCCAGCAGGTTAGAACACATATCCGAGCAGTTCTTC. Amino acids: CASRLEHISEQFF. The full variable domain, rest sourced from reference TRBV5-1 and TRBJ2-1, is KAGVTQTPRYLIKTRGQQVTLSCSPISGHRSVSWYQQTPGQGLQFLFEYFSETQRNKGNFPGRFSGRQFSNSRSEMNVSTLELGDSALYLCASRLEHISEQFFGPGTRLTVL.

The count of this clone is one. The V and J genes are TRBV5-4 and TRBJ2-3, with TRBD1 matching 7 bases. CDR1 and CDR2 (germline): SGHNT, YYREEE (reference sequence). The CDR3 totals 15 residues. J lost 4 bases, V lost 3 bases, and 8 bases had no gene match. The CDR3 loop is CASSYRQGGADTQYF. CDR3 DNA sequence: TGTGCCAGCAGCTACAGACAGGGTGGCGCAGATACGCAGTATTTT. The entire variable domain, with the rest obtained from reference TRBV5-4 and TRBJ2-3, is as follows: ETGVTQSPTHLIKTRGQQVTLRCSSQSGHNTVSWYQQALGQGPQFIFQYYREEENGRGNFPPRFSGLQFPNYSSELNVNALELDDSALYLCASSYRQGGADTQYFGPGTRLTVL.

The chain recombines TRBV7-9 with TRBJ2-5; 13 bases match TRBD2. Per the germline V gene, CDR1 is SEHNR and CDR2 is FQNEAQ (reference sequence). V was clipped by 5 bases and J by 5 bases; unmatched bases: 14. The CDR3 length is 18 residues. The CDR3 sequence is CASSGGTSGKVNRETQYF. The CDR3 DNA reads as TGTGCCAGCAGCGGCGGGACTAGCGGGAAGGTTAATCGCGAGACCCAGTACTTC.

V and J are TRBV7-9 and TRBJ2-1; no firm D call. CDR3 size: 12 residues. Germline CDR1 is SEHNR and CDR2 is FQNEAQ (reference sequence). With 3 bases removed from V and 8 bases from J, the gap between germline ends came to 8 bases. The CDR3, as DNA: TGTGCCAGCAGCTTGGGATTCGATGAGCAGTTCTTC. It is translated as CASSLGFDEQFF.

The chain links TRBV30 to TRBJ2-1; unclear D gene. V was clipped by 4 bases and J by 8 bases, with 6 bases between them. This CDR3 region has 10 residues. Germline CDR1 is GTSNPN and CDR2 is SVGIG (reference sequence). The CDR3 is CAWKGDEQFF. The CDR3 bases are TGTGCCTGGAAGGGCGATGAGCAGTTCTTC.

J is TRBJ2-5 and V is TRBV5-1; TRBD2 matches at 14 bases. In germline, CDR1 is SGHRS, CDR2 YFSETQ. V dropped 4 bases and J dropped 5; count of bases not matched to a gene: 7. The CDR3 runs to 16 residues. The chain's CDR3 is CASSTGTSGRSETQYF. CDR3 nucleotide sequence: TGCGCCAGCAGCACCGGGACTAGCGGGAGAAGCGAGACCCAGTACTTC.

This clone was detected once. V usage is TRBV13 and J usage is TRBJ1-2, with 8 bases aligning to TRBD1. Germline V gene lookup returns CDR1 PRHDT and CDR2 FYEKMQ (reference sequence). This CDR3 spans 14 amino acids. With 5 bases clipped from V and 8 bases from J, the junction kept 10 bases outside the gene matches. DNA for the CDR3: TGTGCCAGCAGCGGAAGGCGGGACAGGAGGGGCTACACCTTC. Its translation: CASSGRRDRRGYTF.

The chain links TRBV5-1 to TRBJ2-6; D unresolved. V shed 5 bases and J shed 4 bases, with 10 bases lying between them. CDR3 size: 14 residues. Germline V gene lookup returns CDR1 SGHRS and CDR2 YFSETQ. The CDR3, as DNA: TGCGCCAGCAGACGAGAGCCCGGGGCCAACGTCCTGACTTTC. It encodes CASRREPGANVLTF.

This clone showed up just a few times. The V gene is TRBV14, the J gene TRBJ2-7; D not certain. The CDR3 length is 17 residues. Trimming stripped 1 base from V and 7 bases from J, with 23 bases between. Germline values: CDR1 SGHDN, CDR2 FVKESK. CDR3 nucleotides: TGTGCCAGCAGCCAAGGGGCAGCCTGGAATCGTTATAGGGAGCAGTACTTC. It is translated as CASSQGAAWNRYREQYF.

The genes are TRBV4-1 and TRBJ1-1, with D possibly being TRBD1 (5 bases). Germline CDR1 is MGHRA and CDR2 is YSYEKL. V lost 3 bases and J 1 base, leaving 12 bases between the germline ends. The CDR3 extends over 15 amino acids. CDR3 loop: CASSHLGRENTEAFF. The DNA of the CDR3 is TGCGCCAGCAGCCATCTGGGACGGGAGAACACTGAAGCTTTCTTT.

The chain carries TRBV2 and TRBJ2-7; a weak D match, TRBD2 (5 bases). V was trimmed by 4 bases and J by 1 base, leaving 8 bases between them. This CDR3 has 13 residues. Germline values: CDR1 SNHLY, CDR2 FYNNEI. CDR3 DNA sequence: TGTGCCAGCAGTGCGGAGCGGTCCTACGAGCAGTACTTC. Protein: CASSAERSYEQYF.